The entry below describes one T cell receptor (beta chain). Antigen specificity is unknown. These data are taken from a study of cytomegalovirus exposure and HLA in healthy donors. As for the study in general: The roughly 130 validation repertoires used the same platform as the approximately 620 first-cohort repertoires (as reported by a later analysis).

Overall study results and limits: According to a subsequent analysis, TCR clusters from the first cohort were inclined to appear together in the 110 or so validation repertoires. Investigators reported under 200 TCR beta chains as tied to cytomegalovirus.

Some clones are missing from TCRdb's copy, which holds only in-frame ones; the method was immunoSEQ multiplex PCR. The sample has about 360,000 clones, about nine tenths seen once; the top ten hold 0.83%. Germline V gene lookup returns CDR1 SGDLS and CDR2 YYNGEE. V was pared by 2 bases and J by 0 bases, with 17 bases between. The CDR3 consists of 18 residues. The gene calls are TRBV9 and TRBJ2-2; D not certain. The TCR originated in a woman between 18 and 30 years old in good health and CMV-seronegative. Sequences were obtained from PBMCs. CDR3 sequence: CASSVYWPAASNTGELFF. In DNA form, the CDR3 reads TGTGCCAGCAGCGTCTACTGGCCGGCGGCATCGAACACCGGGGAGCTGTTTTTT.